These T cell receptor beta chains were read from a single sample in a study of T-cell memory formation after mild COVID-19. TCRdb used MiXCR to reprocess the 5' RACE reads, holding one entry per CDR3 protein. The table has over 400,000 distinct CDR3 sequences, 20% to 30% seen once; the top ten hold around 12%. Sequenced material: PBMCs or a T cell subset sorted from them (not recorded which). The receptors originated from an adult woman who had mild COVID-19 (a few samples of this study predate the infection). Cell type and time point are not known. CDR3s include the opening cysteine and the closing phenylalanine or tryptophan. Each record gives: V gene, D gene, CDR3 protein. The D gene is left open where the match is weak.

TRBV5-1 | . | CASASGTLKSSGANVLTF
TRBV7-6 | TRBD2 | CASSLTRLAGLDNEQFF
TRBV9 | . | CASRRGNTGELFF
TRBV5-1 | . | CASSPGDTGTYALYF
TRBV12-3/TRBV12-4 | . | CASRPLALASNEQFF
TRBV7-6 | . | CASSPGTPGYNEQFF
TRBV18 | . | CASSPSDSRTDTQYF
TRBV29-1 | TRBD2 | CSVVSGRTYNEQFF
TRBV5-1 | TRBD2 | CASGLFRTSGGHDEQYF
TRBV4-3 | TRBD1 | CASREDRSSYEQYF
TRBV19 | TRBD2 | CASSQGGGGAGTGELFF
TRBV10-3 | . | CAISDRDLKETQYF
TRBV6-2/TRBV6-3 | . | CASSYTAGLVQETQYF
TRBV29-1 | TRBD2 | CSVGGLAGRSYEQYF
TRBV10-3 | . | CAISGTANTGELFF
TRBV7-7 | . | CASSLGTIDTQYF
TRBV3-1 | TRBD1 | CASSLLTGQGAINNEQFF
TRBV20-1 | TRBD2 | CSARDGRGQETQYF
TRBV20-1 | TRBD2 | CSATPLESGSYNEQFF
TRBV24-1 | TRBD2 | CATSDPGLAGTGELFF
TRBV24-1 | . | CATSDFNPGYFSYEQYF
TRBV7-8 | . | CASSLVFSGNQPQHF
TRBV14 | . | CASSQDSYNEQFF
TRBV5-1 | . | CASSLAEGTVKETQYF
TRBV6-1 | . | CASSEVDGTSTDTQYF
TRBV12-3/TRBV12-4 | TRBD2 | CASSLELAGTGNEQFF
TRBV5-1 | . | CASSIYWGPETQYF
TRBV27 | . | CASSPYPNYGYTF
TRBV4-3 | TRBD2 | CASSQQAGAYEQYF
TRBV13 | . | CASSLGLGSVTDTQYF
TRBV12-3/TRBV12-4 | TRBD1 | CASSSDRGRDSPLHF
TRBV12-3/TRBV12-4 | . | CASSGDWPPPREQYF
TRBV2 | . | CASSSNTVSEQFF
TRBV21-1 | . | CASTSLAGVSSLTDTQYF
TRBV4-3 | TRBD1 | CASSHGTGERGSPLHF
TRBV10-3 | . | CAISESSGNSYEQYF
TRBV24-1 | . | CATSDPSHGKQYF
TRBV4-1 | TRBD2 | CASSQDRAGGTGELFF
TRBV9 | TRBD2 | CASSVGSGGIHEQYF
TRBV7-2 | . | CASNPSRRTYEQYF
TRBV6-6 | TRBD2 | CASSYTGGLAGGSDTQYF
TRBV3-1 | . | CASSFLGNSPLHF
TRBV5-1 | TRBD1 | CASSSRTGGGHEKLFF
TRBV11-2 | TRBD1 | CASSQDRNSYEQYF
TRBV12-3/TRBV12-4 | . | CASSLGSSYGYTF